The T cell receptor beta chain under discussion was sequenced for a study of response to subunit inactivated influenza vaccine. Study-wide results and limits: After each seasonal influenza vaccination, few new T cells are recruited, the authors suggested.

Remarks on this clonotype: The antigen is unknown.

V lost 0 bases, J lost 1 base, and 9 bases lay in between. CDR3 size: 15 residues. In germline, CDR1 is SGHAT, CDR2 FQNNGV. A single record per CDR3 protein comes from TCRdb applying MiXCR to the RT-PCR reads. The sample lists approximately 520,000 distinct CDR3 sequences; 25% were seen once. The rearrangement uses TRBV11-2 and TRBJ2-5, with unresolved D. The sequenced sample was CD4+ T cells sorted from PBMCs, obtained more than 4 days after vaccination. The receptor was isolated from a man in his forties or fifties who received an inactivated influenza vaccine. CDR3 sequence: CASSLELLTQETQYF. Here the CDR3 DNA reads TGTGCCAGCAGCTTAGAACTGCTTACCCAAGAGACCCAGTACTTC.